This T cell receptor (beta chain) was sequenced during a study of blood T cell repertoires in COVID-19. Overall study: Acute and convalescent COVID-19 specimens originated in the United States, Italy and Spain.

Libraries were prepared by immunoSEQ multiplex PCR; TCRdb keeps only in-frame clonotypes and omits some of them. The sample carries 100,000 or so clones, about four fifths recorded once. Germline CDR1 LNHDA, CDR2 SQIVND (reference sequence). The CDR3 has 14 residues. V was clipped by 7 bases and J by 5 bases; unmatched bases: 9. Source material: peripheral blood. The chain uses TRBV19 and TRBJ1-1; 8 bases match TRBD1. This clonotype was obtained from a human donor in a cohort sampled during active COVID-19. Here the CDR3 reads CASTQDRARTEAFF. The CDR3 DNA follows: TGTGCCAGTACTCAGGACAGGGCACGGACTGAAGCTTTCTTT.